The 14 T cell receptor beta chains below were found in one sample sequenced in a study of T cell repertoires in cytomegalovirus infection. MiXCR was run by TCRdb on the reads, yielding one entry per CDR3 protein. Counted here are about 150,000 distinct CDR3 sequences, roughly a third occurring once; the ten biggest clones make up 52%. For these receptors, no antigen is known. The sequencing here drew on CD8+ T cells from cultured PBMCs, taken from culture after CMV antigen stimulation. The receptors come from a human donor in good health (CMV status not recorded). Some clones in this sample may be carry-over from other donors' samples.

This clonotype came up many times. This sequence joins TRBV7-8 and TRBJ2-1; D unresolved. The germline gives CDR1 SGHVS, CDR2 FQNEAQ. Trimming pared 4 bases from V and 6 bases from J, leaving 10 bases between. The CDR3 spans 13 residues. The CDR3 DNA reads as TGTGCCAGCAGCTACTGGACGGTCAATGAGCAGTTCTTC. It codes for CASSYWTVNEQFF.

The CDR3 reads CASDEARGGWTEAFF. DNA of the CDR3: TGTGCCAGTGACGAAGCTAGAGGAGGGTGGACTGAAGCTTTCTTT. The chain combines TRBV19 with TRBJ1-1; no clear D. CDR1 is LNHDA, CDR2 SQIVND, per germline (reference sequence). This CDR3 region has 15 residues. Trimming stripped 8 bases from V and 5 bases from J, with 21 bases between.

The chain is built from TRBV12-3 or TRBV12-4 and TRBJ2-1; weak D call: TRBD2 (7 bases). The CDR3 consists of 16 residues. The V gene lost 6 bases and the J gene lost 2 bases, with 17 bases spanning the gap. CDR3 amino acids: CASSIYGGGAYNEQFF. Written as DNA, the CDR3 is TGTGCCAGCAGCATCTATGGAGGGGGGGCCTACAATGAGCAGTTCTTC.

The chain links TRBV7-9 to TRBJ1-1, with D unresolved. The germline gives CDR1 SEHNR, CDR2 FQNEAQ (reference sequence). This CDR3 has 13 residues. V gave up 5 bases and J gave up 1 base, with 8 bases separating them. In DNA, the CDR3 is TGTGCCAGCAGCGACCAGTCGAACACTGAAGCTTTCTTT. It encodes CASSDQSNTEAFF.

This clonotype was detected only a few times. The chain couples TRBV6-6 to TRBJ2-1; tentatively, D is TRBD2 (5 bases). The CDR3 loop spans 13 amino acids. Germline V gene data show CDR1 as MNHNY and CDR2 as SVGAGI (reference sequence). With 5 bases removed from V and 8 bases from J, the gap between germline ends came to 13 bases. This chain's CDR3 is CASSEGPSDEQFF. CDR3 sequence (DNA): TGTGCCAGCAGTGAGGGCCCCAGCGATGAGCAGTTCTTC.

V is TRBV11-2 and J is TRBJ2-3; the D gene is possibly TRBD2 (5 bases). V lost 5 bases, J lost 0 bases, and 12 bases lay in between. Germline lookup yields CDR1 SGHAT and CDR2 FQNNGV. The CDR3 loop spans 15 amino acids. The DNA of the CDR3 is TGTGCCAGCAGCCCACCTTGGACTAGCACAGATACGCAGTATTTT. Encoded protein: CASSPPWTSTDTQYF.

This clonotype was picked up a small number of times. The chain has TRBV10-3 and TRBJ2-5; 11 bases map to TRBD2. There are 15 residues in the CDR3. Germline trimming cut 3 bases from V and 3 bases from J; bases unmatched to any gene: 3. Germline V gives CDR1 ENHRY, CDR2 SYGVKD. CDR3 coding DNA: TGTGCCATCAGTGACCGACTAGCGGGGAAAGAGACCCAGTACTTC. Its protein is CAISDRLAGKETQYF.

The V gene is TRBV11-2, the J gene TRBJ2-2; D unclear. Trimming pared 1 base from V and 7 bases from J, leaving 16 bases between. The CDR3 consists of 16 residues. CDR1 SGHAT and CDR2 FQNNGV come from the germline V gene. CDR3 protein: CASSLVSSLLGGELFF. CDR3 coding DNA: TGTGCCAGCAGCTTAGTGTCCAGCCTTTTGGGCGGGGAGCTGTTTTTT.

This clonotype was seen only a few times. The chain employs TRBV7-6 and TRBJ2-5; possible D gene TRBD2, 5 bases. Germline lookup yields CDR1 SGHVS and CDR2 FNYEAQ. Trimming removed 9 bases at V and 7 bases at J, with 15 bases between. This CDR3 is built from 12 residues. DNA of the CDR3: TGTGCCAGTCGCGGACTTGAGGGGACCCAGTACTTC. This codes for CASRGLEGTQYF. The complete variable domain, with remaining parts taken from reference TRBV7-6 and TRBJ2-5, reads GAGVSQSPRYKVTKRGQDVALRCDPISGHVSLYWYRQALGQGPEFLTYFNYEAQQDKSGLPNDRFSAERPEGSISTLTIQRTEQRDSAMYRCASRGLEGTQYFGPGTRLLVL.

This clonotype was detected ten times or more. Possible read error: a much larger clone is one base away. This chain links TRBV2 with TRBJ2-1; D is ambiguous. The CDR3 consists of 10 residues. Germline V gene data show CDR1 as SNHLY and CDR2 as FYNNEI. With 5 bases removed from V and 5 bases from J, the gap between germline ends came to 1 base. CDR3 sequence reads: CASSNNEQFF. CDR3 sequence (DNA): TGTGCCAGCAGTAACAATGAGCAGTTCTTC.

This chain joins TRBV12-3 or TRBV12-4 and TRBJ2-3, with D possibly called TRBD1 or TRBD2 (5 bases each). This CDR3 is built from 15 residues. Trimming left V 3 bases short and J 0 bases short, with 10 bases between. The DNA of the CDR3 is TGTGCCAGCAGTTTTACGGGGCCTAGCACAGATACGCAGTATTTT. Its translation: CASSFTGPSTDTQYF.

This chain links TRBV27 with TRBJ1-6, with a weak D call TRBD1 (5 bases). Trimming stripped 7 bases from V and 10 bases from J, with 14 bases between. Germline-derived CDR1 and CDR2 are MNHEY and SMNVEV (reference sequence). The CDR3 sequence is 13 residues long. The DNA of the CDR3 is TGTGCCAGCACCTTCAGGGCGGACTCACCCCTCCACTTT. Translation: CASTFRADSPLHF.

This clonotype was seen a few times. CDR3 amino acids: CASTSRGPTQETQYF. The CDR3 nucleotides read TGTGCCAGCACCTCACGCGGGCCCACCCAAGAGACCCAGTACTTC. This rearrangement joins TRBV28 to TRBJ2-5, with D possibly matching TRBD2 (5 bases). The germline V and J ends were trimmed by 7 bases and 1 base, with 16 bases remaining between them. Per the germline V gene, CDR1 is MDHEN and CDR2 is SYDVKM. This CDR3 is built from 15 residues.

The CDR3 DNA reads as TGTGCCAGCAGCCCTATAGTGTGGACTAGCGGGGAAATTGAGCAGTTCTTC. This translates into CASSPIVWTSGEIEQFF. This sequence joins TRBV7-1 and TRBJ2-1; the match to TRBD2 covers 12 bases. TRBV7-1 is placed among ORFs of uncertain function. V was pared by 5 bases and J by 9 bases, with 14 bases of the junction left unmatched. This CDR3 contains 17 residues.